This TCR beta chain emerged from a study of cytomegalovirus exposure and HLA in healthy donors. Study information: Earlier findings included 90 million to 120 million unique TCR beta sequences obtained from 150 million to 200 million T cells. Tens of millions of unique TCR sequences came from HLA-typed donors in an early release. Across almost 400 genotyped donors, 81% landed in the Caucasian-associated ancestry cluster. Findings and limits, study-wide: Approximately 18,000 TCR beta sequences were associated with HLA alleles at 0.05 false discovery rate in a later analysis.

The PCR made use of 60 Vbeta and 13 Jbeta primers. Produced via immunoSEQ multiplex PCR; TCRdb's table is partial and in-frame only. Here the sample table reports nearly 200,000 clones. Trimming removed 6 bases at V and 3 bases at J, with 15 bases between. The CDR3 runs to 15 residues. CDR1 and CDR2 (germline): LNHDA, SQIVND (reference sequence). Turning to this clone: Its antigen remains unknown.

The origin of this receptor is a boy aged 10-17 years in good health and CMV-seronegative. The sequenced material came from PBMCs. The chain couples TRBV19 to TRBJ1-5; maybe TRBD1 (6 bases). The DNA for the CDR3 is TGTGCCAGTAGCCTACGCACAGGGACCAATCAGCCCCAGCATTTT. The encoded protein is CASSLRTGTNQPQHF.